The 6 T cell receptor beta chains below were found in one sample sequenced in a study of blood T cells in healthy people across ages. A second PCR of about 7 to 11 cycles used a sample-barcoded 5' primer and a J-beta primer mix. TCRdb itself ran the 5' RACE reads through MiXCR, one entry per CDR3 protein. Of about 730,000 distinct CDR3 sequences listed, 40% to 45% are singletons. Input material: blood. These receptors all stem from an older woman in good health.

This clonotype was seen a single time. V is TRBV11-3 and J is TRBJ1-1; the D gene is possibly TRBD1 (6 bases). Trimming took 5 bases from V and 0 from J, leaving 10 bases between them. There are 14 residues in the CDR3. CDR1 is SGHNT, CDR2 YENEEA, per germline. CDR3 residues: CASSRGGVNTEAFF. The CDR3 DNA reads as TGTGCCAGCAGCAGGGGGGGGGTGAACACTGAAGCTTTCTTT.

The V gene is TRBV2, the J gene TRBJ1-5; tentatively, D is TRBD1 (5 bases). The CDR3 is 13 amino acids. Trimming pared 3 bases from V and 7 bases from J, leaving 10 bases between. CDR1 and CDR2 (germline): SNHLY, FYNNEI. CDR3 amino acids: CASSERTIQPQHF. As DNA, the CDR3 is TGTGCCAGCAGTGAGAGGACAATACAGCCCCAGCATTTT.

This clonotype was seen more than once but under ten times. The V and J genes are TRBV19 and TRBJ2-1, with 9 bases identical to TRBD2. Per germline, CDR1 LNHDA and CDR2 SQIVND (reference sequence). J gave up 1 base and V 3 bases, and 4 bases lay outside the gene matches. The CDR3 length is 16 residues. The CDR3 DNA reads TGTGCCAGTAGTATTGGTAGCGGGAGTTCCTACAATGAGCAGTTCTTC. Amino acid sequence: CASSIGSGSSYNEQFF.

In its sample, this clonotype was seen many times. The chain is built from TRBV20-1 and TRBJ2-1; 8 nucleotides line up with TRBD2. Germline trimming cut 3 bases from V and 5 bases from J; bases unmatched to any gene: 9. This CDR3 region has 15 residues. CDR1 is DFQATT and CDR2 is SNEGSKA in the germline V gene (reference sequence). CDR3 region: CSASRAGVDHNEQFF. CDR3 in DNA: TGCAGTGCTAGTCGAGCGGGAGTTGACCACAATGAGCAGTTCTTC.

In its sample, this clonotype was seen a few times. The chain carries TRBV29-1 and TRBJ1-5; D remains unclear. Germline-derived CDR1 and CDR2 are SQVTM and ANQGSEA. Trimming took off 4 bases at V and 1 base at J, with 5 bases between the two ends. There are 12 residues in the CDR3. The CDR3: CSVANSNQPQHF. In nucleotides, the CDR3 is TGCAGCGTTGCCAACAGCAATCAGCCCCAGCATTTT.

This clonotype was seen more than once but under ten times. J is TRBJ2-1 and V is TRBV7-3; TRBD2 matches at 10 bases. CDR1 and CDR2 from the germline V gene are SGHTA and FQGTGA. With 2 bases clipped from V and 7 bases from J, the junction kept 5 bases outside the gene matches. The CDR3 is made up of 15 amino acids. The CDR3 reads CASSLGAGGVNEQFF. As DNA, the CDR3 is TGTGCCAGCAGCTTAGGAGCGGGGGGGGTGAATGAGCAGTTCTTC.